This record covers a single T cell receptor beta chain. Its antigen is not known. The entry originates in a study of cytomegalovirus exposure and HLA in healthy donors. Study-level findings and limits: Cytomegalovirus-associated status was assigned to roughly 160 TCR beta chains. Rare TCR sequences predominated, though certain public TCRs were found in many donors. The authors judged a highly shared variant cluster likely a sequencing artifact. Data from an earlier analysis indicated that most TCR beta V segments were productive either about 90% or about 30% of the time.

With 60 Vbeta and 13 Jbeta primers, the PCR was carried out. The table came from immunoSEQ multiplex PCR; TCRdb's copy has only in-frame clones and leaves some out. The sample is made up of 150,000 to 200,000 clones, and the top ten hold around 6% of it. The CDR3 is made up of 17 amino acids. Germline CDR1 is ENHRY and CDR2 is SYGVKD. V trimming: 5 bases; J trimming: 6 bases; junction bases outside the gene matches: 13. V usage is TRBV10-3 and J usage is TRBJ2-1; 10 bases are a match to TRBD2. The receptor was isolated from a young man in good health and CMV-seronegative. Material: PBMCs. CDR3 in DNA: TGTGCCATCAGTCTCTCTAGCGGGAGTACGGAGGGCAATGAGCAGTTCTTC. This codes for CAISLSSGSTEGNEQFF.